Below are 29 T cell receptor beta chains sequenced from a single sample in a study of CD8 T cells in ankylosing spondylitis. Each CDR3 protein gets one entry after TCRdb re-called the 5' RACE reads with MiXCR. The repertoire has under 250,000 distinct CDR3 sequences, roughly a third of them found once; the top ten carry 3.5% to 4.5%. The specimen sequenced was blood, either unsorted or a sorted T cell fraction (not recorded which). These receptors all come from a male donor with ankylosing spondylitis or in good health (not recorded which).

In its sample, this clonotype was seen a few times. The chain is built from TRBV11-2 and TRBJ2-3; TRBD2 aligns across 9 bases. The CDR3 totals 14 residues. The V and J ends lost 5 bases and 6 bases, in that order; junction bases with no gene match: 6. Germline CDR1 SGHAT, CDR2 FQNNGV. The DNA for the CDR3 is TGTGCCAGCAGCGCGGGGGGGGTCCGGGATACGCAGTATTTT. This sequence encodes CASSAGGVRDTQYF.

The chain joins TRBV7-2 to TRBJ2-6; no firm D call. CDR1 and CDR2 from the germline V gene are SGHTA and FQGNSA. This CDR3 comprises 15 residues. V was pared by 2 bases and J by 2 bases, with 7 bases between. The CDR3 sequence is CASSLRSAGANVLTF. CDR3 DNA: TGTGCCAGCAGCTTAAGGAGTGCTGGGGCCAACGTCCTGACTTTC.

This clonotype was counted between two and nine times. The V call is TRBV7-2, the J call TRBJ1-1, with TRBD1 matching 9 bases. Germline trimming cut 5 bases from V and 1 base from J; bases unmatched to any gene: 5. CDR1 and CDR2 (germline): SGHTA, FQGNSA. This CDR3 is 15 amino acids long. The CDR3 DNA reads as TGTGCCAGCAGCCTAATGGGACAGGGGAACACTGAAGCTTTCTTT. Translated: CASSLMGQGNTEAFF. Full variable domain (remainder filled in from reference TRBV7-2 and TRBJ1-1): GAGVSQSPSNKVTEKGKDVELRCDPISGHTALYWYRQSLGQGLEFLIYFQGNSAPDKSGLPSDRFSAERTGGSVSTLTIQRTQQEDSAVYLCASSLMGQGNTEAFFGQGTRLTVV.

The V call is TRBV3-1, the J call TRBJ2-7; no reliable D call. Germline V lookup: CDR1 LGHDT, CDR2 YNNKEL (reference sequence). The V end lost 1 base, the J end lost 2 bases, and 9 bases lay between the germline ends. The CDR3 is 14 amino acids. CDR3 region: CASSQVAVTYEQYF. The CDR3 DNA follows: TGTGCCAGCAGCCAAGTTGCGGTGACCTACGAGCAGTACTTC.

CDR3 nucleotide sequence: TGCAGCGCCGAGTCGGACTCAAGCGAGCAGTACTTC. This gives the protein CSAESDSSEQYF. This chain links TRBV29-1 with TRBJ2-7; D might be TRBD2 (5 bases). Trimming cost V 7 bases and J 6 bases, with 16 bases left between them. Germline V gene lookup returns CDR1 SQVTM and CDR2 ANQGSEA. CDR3 length: 12 residues.

The J gene is TRBJ1-1, the V gene TRBV7-9; D is undetermined. Trimming took 1 base from V and 0 from J, leaving 15 bases between them. From germline, CDR1 is SEHNR and CDR2 FQNEAQ (reference sequence). This CDR3 has 17 amino acids. CDR3 sequence (DNA): TGTGCCAGCAGCTTAGATTGGGATGAGTCCATGAACACTGAAGCTTTCTTT. Amino acid sequence: CASSLDWDESMNTEAFF.

The chain recombines TRBV20-1 with TRBJ2-5, with 11 bases identical to TRBD2. Germline values: CDR1 DFQATT, CDR2 SNEGSKA (reference sequence). The junction had 4 bases not matched to a gene; V was cut back by 1 base and J by 3 bases. This CDR3 has 15 residues. CDR3: CSARVAGGPEETQYF. The CDR3, as DNA: TGCAGTGCTAGAGTAGCGGGGGGGCCCGAAGAGACCCAGTACTTC.

This clonotype was counted a few times. This rearrangement joins TRBV10-3 to TRBJ2-7, with D uncertain. Germline V gives CDR1 ENHRY, CDR2 SYGVKD. The CDR3 has 15 residues. V dropped 8 bases and J dropped 2 bases, with 19 bases sitting between them. CDR3 DNA: TGTGCCATCCCCAAGGCTAATAGAACCACCTACGAGCAGTACTTC. Residues: CAIPKANRTTYEQYF.

This clonotype turned up a few times. In DNA, the CDR3 is TGCAGTGCTAGCTACCTGGGACAGGGAAGAGTGAGCTCCTACGAGCAGTACTTC. Translated, it gives CSASYLGQGRVSSYEQYF. The chain is built from TRBV20-1 and TRBJ2-7, with TRBD1 matching over 9 bases. Per germline, CDR1 DFQATT and CDR2 SNEGSKA (reference sequence). This CDR3 contains 18 residues. The trim removed 3 bases at V and 0 bases at J, leaving 15 bases unmatched.

The chain couples TRBV5-1 to TRBJ2-7; TRBD2 aligns across 8 bases. The CDR3 extends over 15 amino acids. Germline V gene data show CDR1 as SGHRS and CDR2 as YFSETQ. The J segment lost 2 bases and the V segment lost 0 bases, leaving 4 bases of the junction unmatched. CDR3: CASSLGLARTYEQYF. The CDR3 DNA reads TGCGCCAGCAGCTTGGGACTAGCGAGGACCTACGAGCAGTACTTC. The entire variable domain, with the rest obtained from reference TRBV5-1 and TRBJ2-7, is as follows: KAGVTQTPRYLIKTRGQQVTLSCSPISGHRSVSWYQQTPGQGLQFLFEYFSETQRNKGNFPGRFSGRQFSNSRSEMNVSTLELGDSALYLCASSLGLARTYEQYFGPGTRLTVT.

This clonotype has a handful of counts. V is TRBV7-2 and J is TRBJ2-7; 10 positions match TRBD2. Germline CDR1 reads SGHTA; CDR2 reads FQGNSA. The CDR3 is 15 amino acids. Germline trimming cut 2 bases from V and 2 bases from J; bases unmatched to any gene: 3. Written as DNA, the CDR3 is TGTGCCAGCAGCTTAACCAGCGGGGGGGCCTACGAGCAGTACTTC. The encoded protein is CASSLTSGGAYEQYF. Based on the CDR3 plus reference TRBV7-2 and TRBJ2-7, the full variable domain is GAGVSQSPSNKVTEKGKDVELRCDPISGHTALYWYRQSLGQGLEFLIYFQGNSAPDKSGLPSDRFSAERTGGSVSTLTIQRTQQEDSAVYLCASSLTSGGAYEQYFGPGTRLTVT.

The chain carries TRBV29-1 and TRBJ1-1; D unclear. The CDR3 has 13 amino acids. V dropped 3 bases and J dropped 0 bases, with 8 bases sitting between them. Per the germline V gene, CDR1 is SQVTM and CDR2 is ANQGSEA. The DNA for the CDR3 is TGCAGCGTTGATACAGATCTGAACACTGAAGCTTTCTTT. It encodes CSVDTDLNTEAFF. The whole variable domain, filled in from reference TRBV29-1 and TRBJ1-1, reads SAVISQKPSRDICQRGTSLTIQCQVDSQVTMMFWYRQQPGQSLTLIATANQGSEATYESGFVIDKFPISRPNLTFSTLTVSNMSPEDSSIYLCSVDTDLNTEAFFGQGTRLTVV.

This clonotype was picked up a small number of times. The chain uses TRBV27 and TRBJ2-7, with D perhaps TRBD1 (6 bases). The CDR3 covers 13 residues. Germline CDR1 MNHEY, CDR2 SMNVEV (reference sequence). V was shortened by 3 bases and J by 4 bases, with 10 bases between the two germline ends. The CDR3 DNA is TGTGCCAGCAGTTTGGGAGACAGGTACGAGCAGTACTTC. Encoded protein: CASSLGDRYEQYF.

The chain is built from TRBV5-5 and TRBJ2-3; the D gene is possibly TRBD1 (6 bases). The CDR3 sequence is 15 residues long. The germline V gene has CDR1 SGHKS and CDR2 YYEKEE (reference sequence). V was shortened by 3 bases and J by 0 bases, with 11 bases between the two germline ends. As DNA, the CDR3 is TGTGCCAGCAGCTCGACAGGCCAAAGCACAGATACGCAGTATTTT. Amino acids: CASSSTGQSTDTQYF. Combining the CDR3 with reference TRBV5-5 and TRBJ2-3 gives the whole variable domain DAGVTQSPTHLIKTRGQQVTLRCSPISGHKSVSWYQQVLGQGPQFIFQYYEKEERGRGNFPDRFSARQFPNYSSELNVNALLLGDSALYLCASSSTGQSTDTQYFGPGTRLTVL.

This clonotype was seen a few times. The chain couples TRBV7-6 to TRBJ1-4; D call uncertain. V dropped 1 base and J dropped 7 bases, with 13 bases sitting between them. Germline V gene data show CDR1 as SGHVS and CDR2 as FNYEAQ. This CDR3 region has 15 residues. The CDR3: CASSLGASGGEKLFF. The DNA of the CDR3 is TGTGCCAGCAGCTTAGGGGCGTCGGGCGGTGAAAAACTGTTTTTT.

The rearrangement uses TRBV15 and TRBJ2-5; TRBD1 might be the D (6 bases). V shed 6 bases and J shed 0 bases, with 14 bases lying between them. Germline CDR1 is LNHNV and CDR2 is YYDKDF (reference sequence). The CDR3 consists of 15 residues. The CDR3 DNA sequence: TGTGCCACCAGTGGACGGACAGAGTACCAAGAGACCCAGTACTTC. It codes for CATSGRTEYQETQYF.

This clonotype has just a few counts. V usage is TRBV5-1 and J usage is TRBJ1-1, with D tentatively TRBD1 (5 bases). V lost 3 bases to trimming and J lost 8 bases, with 11 bases between them. Germline V lookup: CDR1 SGHRS, CDR2 YFSETQ. This CDR3 is 12 amino acids long. The CDR3 bases are TGCGCCAGCAGCTCGAGCGGACACGAAGCTTTCTTT. Translating gives CASSSSGHEAFF.

CDR3 bases: TGTGCCAGCAGTTCTCCCGGACAGGGATCAGATACGCAGTATTTT. Encoded protein: CASSSPGQGSDTQYF. The V call is TRBV28, the J call TRBJ2-3; 8 bases agree with TRBD1. V was clipped by 4 bases and J by 4 bases; unmatched bases: 7. Germline CDR1 is MDHEN and CDR2 is SYDVKM. The CDR3 sequence is 15 residues long.

This chain connects TRBV20-1 to TRBJ2-7; D tentatively fits TRBD1 or TRBD2 (5 bases each). V lost 3 bases and J lost 4, with 13 bases in between. The CDR3 loop spans 13 amino acids. Germline V gene lookup returns CDR1 DFQATT and CDR2 SNEGSKA (reference sequence). CDR3 DNA: TGCAGTGCTAGGGACCCTGGGGGTTACGAGCAGTACTTC. Its protein product is CSARDPGGYEQYF.

On this clonotype: Germline is not matched at one junction end, which may reflect a read error. The chain combines TRBV20-1 with TRBJ2-2; 10 bases map to TRBD2. There are 16 residues in the CDR3. CDR1 and CDR2 from the germline V gene are DFQATT and SNEGSKA (reference sequence). CDR3 bases: TGCAGTGCTAGAGATCTTAGCGGGGGGAACACCGGGGAGCTGTTGTTT. Its translation is CSARDLSGGNTGELLF.

This clonotype was recorded a few times. This chain uses TRBV29-1 with TRBJ2-3, with TRBD2 as a possible D gene (5 bases). This CDR3 spans 13 amino acids. V was trimmed by 6 bases and J by 2 bases, leaving 12 bases between them. Germline CDR1 reads SQVTM; CDR2 reads ANQGSEA. CDR3: CSVLHGNTDTQYF. DNA for the CDR3: TGCAGCGTCCTCCACGGGAACACAGATACGCAGTATTTT.

The chain joins TRBV5-1 to TRBJ2-7; no clear D. CDR1 is SGHRS and CDR2 is YFSETQ in the germline V gene. There are 15 residues in the CDR3. The ends were cut back, 0 bases at V and 0 bases at J, with 10 bases in the middle. The CDR3 DNA reads TGCGCCAGCAGCTTGGTTGACGGACGCTCCTACGAGCAGTACTTC. Translated: CASSLVDGRSYEQYF.

The gene calls are TRBV12-3 or TRBV12-4 and TRBJ1-2, with TRBD1 as a possible D gene (5 bases). There are 13 residues in the CDR3. V was trimmed by 5 bases and J by 3 bases, leaving 10 bases between them. This CDR3 reads CASSLTAHYGYTF. In nucleotides, the CDR3 is TGTGCCAGCAGTCTGACAGCGCACTATGGCTACACCTTC.

The chain uses TRBV7-8 and TRBJ1-3; D not certain. Trimming shortened V by 5 bases and J by 6 bases, and 11 bases separated the two germline ends. CDR1 and CDR2 (germline): SGHVS, FQNEAQ. The CDR3 spans 13 residues. In DNA, the CDR3 is TGTGCCAGCAGCCTCGATATTGAAAACACCATATATTTT. It specifies CASSLDIENTIYF.

This clonotype was seen only a few times. This rearrangement joins TRBV29-1 to TRBJ2-7, with D possibly being TRBD2 (6 bases). Germline values: CDR1 SQVTM, CDR2 ANQGSEA. The CDR3 runs 11 residues. The V and J ends lost 6 bases and 6 bases respectively, with 12 bases between them. The CDR3 region is CSVGARGEQYF. The DNA of the CDR3 is TGCAGCGTAGGAGCGCGGGGCGAGCAGTACTTC.

This clonotype has a handful of counts. V is TRBV12-3 or TRBV12-4 and J is TRBJ2-6; 7 nucleotides line up with TRBD1. The CDR3 is made up of 15 amino acids. V dropped 6 bases and J dropped 2; count of bases not matched to a gene: 4. The CDR3 DNA follows: TGTGCCAGCAGCCAAACAGGGGCTGGGGCCAACGTCCTGACTTTC. Translated: CASSQTGAGANVLTF.

Remarks on this clonotype: The junction departs from the called germline gene at one end, perhaps through a read error. This sequence joins TRBV15 and TRBJ2-3, with 8 bases aligning to TRBD1. CDR3 size: 14 residues. CDR1 is LNHNV, CDR2 YYDKDF, per germline (reference sequence). The CDR3, as DNA: TGTGCCACCAGGTCGACCACAGGGACAGGTACGCAGTATTTT. Its translation: CATRSTTGTGTQYF. Looking up the rest from reference TRBV15 and TRBJ2-3 gives the full variable domain: DAMVIQNPRYQVTQFGKPVTLSCSQTLNHNVMYWYQQKSSQAPKLLFHYYDKDFNNEADTPDNFQSRRPNTSFCFLDIRSPGLGDTAMYLCATRSTTGTGTQYFGPGTRLTVL.

This chain connects TRBV12-3 or TRBV12-4 to TRBJ1-4, with D hard to call. V lost 6 bases and J 0 bases, leaving 11 bases between the germline ends. This CDR3 comprises 15 residues. CDR3 nucleotide sequence: TGTGCCAGCAGCGTACGGCGGGCAACTAATGAAAAACTGTTTTTT. Amino acids: CASSVRRATNEKLFF.

This chain uses TRBV6-5 with TRBJ2-3; 7 positions agree with TRBD1. The CDR3 length is 12 residues. CDR1 and CDR2 (germline): MNHEY, SVGAGI. V gave up 8 bases and J gave up 8 bases; unmatched junction bases: 7. The CDR3: CASSSQGSTQYF. CDR3 bases: TGTGCCAGCTCTTCACAGGGGTCTACGCAGTATTTT.